This TCR beta chain was profiled in a study of T cells in Graves' hyperthyroidism and ophthalmopathy. Clinical symptoms, serum thyroxine and TRAb, thyroid ultrasound and orbital computed tomography were used for the diagnoses. There are many counts of this clonotype. Amplification of TCR beta CDR3 regions used RNA as the template. HTBI primers drove first-round RT-PCR of the TCR CDR3. A single record per CDR3 protein comes from TCRdb applying MiXCR to the multiplex PCR reads. The table includes a few hundred thousand distinct CDR3 sequences, roughly 16% detected once. This CDR3 region has 15 residues. Germline V CDR1 and CDR2: LGHDT, YNNKEL (reference sequence). V was pared by 1 base and J by 6 bases, with 13 bases between.

The source of this sequence is a woman aged 25 to 39 with Graves' ophthalmopathy. The chain joins TRBV3-1 to TRBJ1-5; D is uncertain. Material for sequencing was blood. The CDR3 DNA sequence: TGTGCCAGCAGCCAAGCGGTGTTGTCCGGTCAGCCCCAGCATTTT. It translates to CASSQAVLSGQPQHF.